This TCR beta chain was sequenced for a study of technical replicates of blood from several donors. TCRdb keeps only in-frame clones here, not all; method: immunoSEQ multiplex PCR. This table has about 98,000 clones, more than 90% appearing once. This CDR3 has 14 residues. Germline V CDR1 and CDR2: MNHEY, SMNVEV (reference sequence). V lost 8 bases and J 4 bases, leaving 17 bases between the germline ends. The clonotype was recovered from a human donor in good health. Sequenced material: T cells isolated from PBMCs. The chain carries TRBV27 and TRBJ2-5; possible D gene TRBD2, 6 bases. Written as DNA, the CDR3 is TGTGCCAGCGGCCAACCGACTAGGGGAGAGACCCAGTACTTC. Translated, it gives CASGQPTRGETQYF.